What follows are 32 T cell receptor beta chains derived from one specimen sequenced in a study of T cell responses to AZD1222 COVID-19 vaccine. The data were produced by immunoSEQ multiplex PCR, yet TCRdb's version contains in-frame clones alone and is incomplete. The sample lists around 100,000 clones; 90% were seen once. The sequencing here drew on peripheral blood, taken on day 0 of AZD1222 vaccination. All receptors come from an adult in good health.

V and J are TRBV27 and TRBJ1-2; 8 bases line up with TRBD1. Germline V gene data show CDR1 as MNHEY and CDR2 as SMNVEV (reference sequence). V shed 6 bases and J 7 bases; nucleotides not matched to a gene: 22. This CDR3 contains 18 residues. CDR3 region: CASSEGTGGPLAWGGYTF. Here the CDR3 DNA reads TGTGCCAGCAGCGAAGGGACAGGAGGACCCCTCGCCTGGGGTGGCTACACCTTC.

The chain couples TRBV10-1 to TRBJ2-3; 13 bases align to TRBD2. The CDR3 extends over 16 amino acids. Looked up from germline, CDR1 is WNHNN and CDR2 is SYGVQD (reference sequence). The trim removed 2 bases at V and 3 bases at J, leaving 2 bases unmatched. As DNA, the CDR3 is TGCGCCAGCAGTGAGAGGACTAGCGGGGGTACAGATACGCAGTATTTT. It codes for CASSERTSGGTDTQYF.

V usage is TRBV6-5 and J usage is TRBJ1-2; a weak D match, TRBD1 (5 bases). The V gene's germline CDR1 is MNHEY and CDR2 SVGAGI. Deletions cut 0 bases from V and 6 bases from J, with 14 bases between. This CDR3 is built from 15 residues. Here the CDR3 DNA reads TGTGCCAGCAGTTACTCCGGGGTTGGGGGTAATGGCTACACCTTC. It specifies CASSYSGVGGNGYTF.

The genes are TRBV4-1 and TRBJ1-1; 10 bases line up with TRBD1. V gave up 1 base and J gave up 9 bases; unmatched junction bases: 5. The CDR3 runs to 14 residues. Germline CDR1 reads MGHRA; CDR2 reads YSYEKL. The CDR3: CASSQGGQGRKAFF. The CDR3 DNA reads TGCGCCAGCAGCCAAGGGGGACAGGGGAGGAAAGCTTTCTTT.

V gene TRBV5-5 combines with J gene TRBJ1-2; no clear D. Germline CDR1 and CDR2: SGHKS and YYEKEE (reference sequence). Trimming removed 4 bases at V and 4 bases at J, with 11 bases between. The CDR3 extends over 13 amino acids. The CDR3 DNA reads TGTGCCAGCAGCCCCAAGTTCTCCTATGGCTACACCTTC. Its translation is CASSPKFSYGYTF.

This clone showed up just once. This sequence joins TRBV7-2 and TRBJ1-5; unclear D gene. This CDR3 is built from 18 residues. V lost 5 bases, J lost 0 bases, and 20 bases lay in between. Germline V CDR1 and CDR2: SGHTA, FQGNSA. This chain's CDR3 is CASSHQTSYSDSNQPQHF. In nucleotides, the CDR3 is TGTGCCAGCAGCCACCAAACCTCCTACAGCGATAGCAATCAGCCCCAGCATTTT.

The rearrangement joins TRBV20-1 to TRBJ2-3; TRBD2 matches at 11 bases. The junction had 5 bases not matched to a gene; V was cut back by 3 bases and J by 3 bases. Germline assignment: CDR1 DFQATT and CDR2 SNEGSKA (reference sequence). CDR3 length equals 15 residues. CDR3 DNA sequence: TGCAGTGCTAGTGATAGCGGGGGGGCTACAGATACGCAGTATTTT. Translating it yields CSASDSGGATDTQYF.

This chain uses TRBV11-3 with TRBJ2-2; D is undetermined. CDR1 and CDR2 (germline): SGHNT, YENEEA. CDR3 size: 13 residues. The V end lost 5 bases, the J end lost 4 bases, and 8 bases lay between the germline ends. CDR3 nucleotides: TGTGCCAGCAGCCCAAGGAGCACCGGGGAGCTGTTTTTT. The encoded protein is CASSPRSTGELFF. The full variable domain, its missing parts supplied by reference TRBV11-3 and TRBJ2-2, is EAGVVQSPRYKIIEKKQPVAFWCNPISGHNTLYWYLQNLGQGPELLIRYENEEAVDDSQLPKDRFSAERLKGVDSTLKIQPAELGDSAVYLCASSPRSTGELFFGEGSRLTVL.

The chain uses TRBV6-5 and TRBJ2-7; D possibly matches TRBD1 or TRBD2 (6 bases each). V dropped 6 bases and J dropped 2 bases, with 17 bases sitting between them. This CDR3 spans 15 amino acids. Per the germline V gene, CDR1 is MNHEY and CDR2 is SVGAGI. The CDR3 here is CASSYGEAGAYEQYF. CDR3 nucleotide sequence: TGTGCCAGCAGCTACGGGGAGGCAGGGGCCTACGAGCAGTACTTC.

This CDR3 reads CASSTGQQETQYF. CDR3 DNA: TGCGCCAGCAGCACCGGACAGCAAGAGACCCAGTACTTC. This sequence joins TRBV5-1 and TRBJ2-5, with D possibly TRBD1 on 6 matching bases. Germline-derived CDR1 and CDR2 are SGHRS and YFSETQ. CDR3 length: 13 amino acids. V shed 4 bases and J shed 2 bases, with 9 bases lying between them. Using reference TRBV5-1 and TRBJ2-5 for the parts outside the CDR3, the full variable domain is KAGVTQTPRYLIKTRGQQVTLSCSPISGHRSVSWYQQTPGQGLQFLFEYFSETQRNKGNFPGRFSGRQFSNSRSEMNVSTLELGDSALYLCASSTGQQETQYFGPGTRLLVL.

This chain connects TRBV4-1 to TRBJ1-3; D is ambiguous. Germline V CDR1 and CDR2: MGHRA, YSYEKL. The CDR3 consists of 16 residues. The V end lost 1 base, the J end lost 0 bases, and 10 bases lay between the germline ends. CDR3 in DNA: TGCGCCAGCAGCCAAGGTGCGAGTCTCTCTGGAAACACCATATATTTT. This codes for CASSQGASLSGNTIYF.

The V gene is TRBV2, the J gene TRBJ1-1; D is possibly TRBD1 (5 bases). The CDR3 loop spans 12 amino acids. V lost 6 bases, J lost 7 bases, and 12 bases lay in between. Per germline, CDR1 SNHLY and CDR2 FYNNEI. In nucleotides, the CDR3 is TGTGCCAGCAGAAAGGGGCGGGATGAAGCTTTCTTT. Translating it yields CASRKGRDEAFF. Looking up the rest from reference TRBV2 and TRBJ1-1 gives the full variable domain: EPEVTQTPSHQVTQMGQEVILRCVPISNHLYFYWYRQILGQKVEFLVSFYNNEISEKSEIFDDQFSVERPDGSNFTLKIRSTKLEDSAMYFCASRKGRDEAFFGQGTRLTVV.

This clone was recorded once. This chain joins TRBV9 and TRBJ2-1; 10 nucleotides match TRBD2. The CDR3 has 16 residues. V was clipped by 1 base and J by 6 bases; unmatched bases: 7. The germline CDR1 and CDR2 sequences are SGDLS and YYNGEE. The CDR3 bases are TGTGCCAGCAGCGTACAAAGCGGGGGGGTCGGCAATGAGCAGTTCTTC. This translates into CASSVQSGGVGNEQFF.

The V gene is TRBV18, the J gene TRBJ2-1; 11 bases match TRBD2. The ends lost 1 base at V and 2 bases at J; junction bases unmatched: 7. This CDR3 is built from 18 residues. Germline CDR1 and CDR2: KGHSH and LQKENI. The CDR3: CASSPLAGGPGTYNEQFF. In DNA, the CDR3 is TGTGCCAGCTCACCACTAGCGGGGGGGCCGGGTACCTACAATGAGCAGTTCTTC.

The CDR3, as DNA: TGTGCCAGCAGCTTAGATCGAGCGGGGGGTCTCGATGAGCAGTTCTTC. It translates to CASSLDRAGGLDEQFF. The genes are TRBV11-2 and TRBJ2-1; TRBD2 aligns across 9 bases. CDR1 and CDR2 from the germline V gene are SGHAT and FQNNGV. The CDR3 loop spans 16 amino acids. V was clipped by 0 bases and J by 8 bases; unmatched bases: 8.

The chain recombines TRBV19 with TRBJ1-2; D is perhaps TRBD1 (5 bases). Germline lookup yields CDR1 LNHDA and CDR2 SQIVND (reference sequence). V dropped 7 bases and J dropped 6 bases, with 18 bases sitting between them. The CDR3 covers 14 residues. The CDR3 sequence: CASTPGGPADGYTF. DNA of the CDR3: TGTGCCAGTACTCCCGGGGGACCTGCTGATGGCTACACCTTC.

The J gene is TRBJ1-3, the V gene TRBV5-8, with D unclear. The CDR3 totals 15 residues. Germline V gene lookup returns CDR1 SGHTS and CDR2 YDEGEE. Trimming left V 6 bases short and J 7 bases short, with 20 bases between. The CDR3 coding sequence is TGTGCCAGCACCCCTCGGTTAGTTACCGGCAACACCATATATTTT. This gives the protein CASTPRLVTGNTIYF.

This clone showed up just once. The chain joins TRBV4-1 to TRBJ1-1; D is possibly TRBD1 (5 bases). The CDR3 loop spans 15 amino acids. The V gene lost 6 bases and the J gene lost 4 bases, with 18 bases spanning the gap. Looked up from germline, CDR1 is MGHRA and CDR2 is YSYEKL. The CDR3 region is CASSTEPGLITEAFF. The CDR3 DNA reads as TGCGCCAGCAGTACCGAACCGGGACTGATCACTGAAGCTTTCTTT.

CDR3 sequence (DNA): TGTGCCAGCAGGCGACAGGATCAGCCCCAGCATTTT. Translation gives CASRRQDQPQHF. The rearrangement links TRBV6-6 to TRBJ1-5; tentatively, D is TRBD1 (6 bases). The CDR3 is 12 residues long. CDR1 is MNHNY and CDR2 is SVGAGI in the germline V gene (reference sequence). V was clipped by 6 bases and J by 5 bases, with 8 bases between them.

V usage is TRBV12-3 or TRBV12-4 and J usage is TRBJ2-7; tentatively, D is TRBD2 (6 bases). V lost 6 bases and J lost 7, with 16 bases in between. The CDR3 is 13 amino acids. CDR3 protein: CASSPTLALEQYF. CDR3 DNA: TGTGCCAGCAGCCCAACACTAGCTCTTGAGCAGTACTTC.

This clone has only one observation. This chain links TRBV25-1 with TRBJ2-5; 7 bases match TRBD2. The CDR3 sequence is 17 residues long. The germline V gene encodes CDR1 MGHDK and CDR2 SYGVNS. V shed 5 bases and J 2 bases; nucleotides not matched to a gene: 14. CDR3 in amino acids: CASSFPGGGFWQETQYF. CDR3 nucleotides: TGTGCCAGCAGTTTCCCCGGGGGAGGGTTTTGGCAAGAGACCCAGTACTTC.

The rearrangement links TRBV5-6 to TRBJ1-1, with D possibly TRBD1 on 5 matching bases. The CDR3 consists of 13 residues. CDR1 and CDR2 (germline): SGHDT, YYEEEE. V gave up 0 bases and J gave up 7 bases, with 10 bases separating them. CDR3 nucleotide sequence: TGTGCCAGCAGCTTGGAGGAGACAGATGAAGCTTTCTTT. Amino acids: CASSLEETDEAFF.

As DNA, the CDR3 is TGTGCCAGCAGCTTAGGAGACAGGGGATTGGAGAGGGAAAAACTGTTTTTT. It translates to CASSLGDRGLEREKLFF. The chain combines TRBV7-9 with TRBJ1-4; TRBD1 agrees at 8 bases. This CDR3 comprises 17 residues. Germline loops: CDR1 SEHNR, CDR2 FQNEAQ (reference sequence). The ends lost 1 base at V and 8 bases at J; junction bases unmatched: 12.

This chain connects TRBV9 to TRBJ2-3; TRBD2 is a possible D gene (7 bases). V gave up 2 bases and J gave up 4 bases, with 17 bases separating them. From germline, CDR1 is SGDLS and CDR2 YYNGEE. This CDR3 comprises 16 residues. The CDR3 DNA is TGTGCCAGCAGCGTGCACGTGGGGGGGCCCGCAGATACGCAGTATTTT. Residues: CASSVHVGGPADTQYF.

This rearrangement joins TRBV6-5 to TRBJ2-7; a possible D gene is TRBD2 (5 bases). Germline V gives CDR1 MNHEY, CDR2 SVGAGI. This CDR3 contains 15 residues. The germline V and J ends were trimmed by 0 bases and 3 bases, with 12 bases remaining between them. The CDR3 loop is CASSYSGLRDYEQYF. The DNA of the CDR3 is TGTGCCAGCAGTTACTCTGGCCTACGGGACTACGAGCAGTACTTC.

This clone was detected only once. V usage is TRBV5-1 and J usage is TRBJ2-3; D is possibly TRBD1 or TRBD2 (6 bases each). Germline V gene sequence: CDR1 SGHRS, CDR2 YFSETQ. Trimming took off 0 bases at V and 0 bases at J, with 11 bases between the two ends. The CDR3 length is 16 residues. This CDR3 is CASSLEGGPSTDTQYF. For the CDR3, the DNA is TGCGCCAGCAGCTTGGAGGGGGGTCCTAGCACAGATACGCAGTATTTT.

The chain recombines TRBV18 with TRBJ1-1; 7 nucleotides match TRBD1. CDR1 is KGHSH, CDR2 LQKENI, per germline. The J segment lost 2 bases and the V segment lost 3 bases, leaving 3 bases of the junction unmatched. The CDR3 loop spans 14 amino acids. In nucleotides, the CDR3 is TGTGCCAGCTCACCCGGACAGGTCAACACTGAAGCTTTCTTT. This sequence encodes CASSPGQVNTEAFF. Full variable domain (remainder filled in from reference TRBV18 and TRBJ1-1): NAGVMQNPRHLVRRRGQEARLRCSPMKGHSHVYWYRQLPEEGLKFMVYLQKENIIDESGMPKERFSAEFPKEGPSILRIQQVVRGDSAAYFCASSPGQVNTEAFFGQGTRLTVV.

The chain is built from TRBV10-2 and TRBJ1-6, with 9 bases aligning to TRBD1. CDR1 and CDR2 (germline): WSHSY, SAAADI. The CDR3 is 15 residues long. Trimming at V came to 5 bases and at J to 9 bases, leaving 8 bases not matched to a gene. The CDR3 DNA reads TGCGCCAGCAGTTCACAGGGGGCCGAAAGTTCACCCCTCCACTTT. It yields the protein CASSSQGAESSPLHF.

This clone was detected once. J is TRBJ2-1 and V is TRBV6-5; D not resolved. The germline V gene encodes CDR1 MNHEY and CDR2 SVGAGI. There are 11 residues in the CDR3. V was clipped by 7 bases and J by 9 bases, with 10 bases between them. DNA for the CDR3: TGTGCCAGCATGTTGGTTGGTGAGCAGTTCTTC. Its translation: CASMLVGEQFF.

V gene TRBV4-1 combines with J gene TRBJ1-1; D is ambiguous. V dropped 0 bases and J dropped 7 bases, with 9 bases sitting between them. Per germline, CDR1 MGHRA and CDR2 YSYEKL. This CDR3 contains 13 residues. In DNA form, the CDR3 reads TGCGCCAGCAGCCAAGACCCGGGTGGTGAAGCTTTCTTT. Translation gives CASSQDPGGEAFF.

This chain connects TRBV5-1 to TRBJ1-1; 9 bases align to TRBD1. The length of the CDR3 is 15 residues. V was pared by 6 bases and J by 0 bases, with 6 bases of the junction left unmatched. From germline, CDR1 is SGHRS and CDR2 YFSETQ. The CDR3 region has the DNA TGCGCCAGCACCAGGACAGGGGCCGTGAACACTGAAGCTTTCTTT. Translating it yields CASTRTGAVNTEAFF.

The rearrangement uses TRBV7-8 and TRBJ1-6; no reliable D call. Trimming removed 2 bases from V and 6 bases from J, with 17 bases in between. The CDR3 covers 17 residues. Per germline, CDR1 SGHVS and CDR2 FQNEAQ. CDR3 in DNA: TGTGCCAGCAGCTTATCCCCACTCCCACAGAGTAATTCACCCCTCCACTTT. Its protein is CASSLSPLPQSNSPLHF.